This T cell receptor (beta chain) was captured in a study of CD8 T cells in ankylosing spondylitis. Notes on this clonotype: Its cognate antigen is unknown.

Researchers built TCR beta libraries using quantitative 5'-RACE with molecular barcodes. TCRdb reprocessed the 5' RACE reads with MiXCR, giving one entry per CDR3 protein. The table records roughly 200,000 distinct CDR3 sequences, roughly 25% of them present only once. This CDR3 region has 14 residues. The germline V gene encodes CDR1 DFQATT and CDR2 SNEGSKA (reference sequence). Trimming cost V 3 bases and J 0 bases; bases outside gene matches: 1. Broader study findings: A TCR beta motif of about 8 highly homologous variants seemed to mark ankylosing spondylitis blood. As reported, disease-linked clones showed significant enrichment in matched ankylosing spondylitis synovial fluid. Peripheral blood samples showed relatively rare disease-linked clones, and these clones were CD8+.

The sequencing input was blood, either unsorted or a sorted T cell fraction (not recorded which). The V gene is TRBV20-1, the J gene TRBJ2-2, with 7 bases lining up with TRBD2. The sequence came from a male donor with ankylosing spondylitis or in good health (not recorded which). The CDR3, as DNA: TGCAGTGCTAGGGGGGGGACGAACACCGGGGAGCTGTTTTTT. Translation gives CSARGGTNTGELFF.